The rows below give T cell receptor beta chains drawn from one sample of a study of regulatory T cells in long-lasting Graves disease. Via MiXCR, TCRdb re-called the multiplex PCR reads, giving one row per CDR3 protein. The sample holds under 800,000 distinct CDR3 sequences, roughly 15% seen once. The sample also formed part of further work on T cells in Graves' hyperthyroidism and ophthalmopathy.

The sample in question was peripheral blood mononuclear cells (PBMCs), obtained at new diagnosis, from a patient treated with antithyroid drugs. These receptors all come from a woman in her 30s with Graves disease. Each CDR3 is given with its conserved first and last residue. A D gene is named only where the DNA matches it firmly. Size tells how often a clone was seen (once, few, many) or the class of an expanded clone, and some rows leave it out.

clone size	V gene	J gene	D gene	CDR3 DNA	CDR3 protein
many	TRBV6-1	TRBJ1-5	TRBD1	TGTGCCAGCAGACGACGGGGTAATACAGGGGCACTCGGTAATCAGCCCCAGCATTTT	CASRRRGNTGALGNQPQHF
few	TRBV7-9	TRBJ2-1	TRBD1	TGTGCCAGCAGCTCCGCAGGGGGCAATGAGCAGTTCTTC	CASSSAGGNEQFF
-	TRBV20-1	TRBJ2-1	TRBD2	TGCAGTGCTAGAGGCGGACTAGCGGGAGTCTCCTACAATGAGCAGTTCTTC	CSARGGLAGVSYNEQFF
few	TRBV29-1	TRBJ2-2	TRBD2	TGCAGCGTTTCTCTAGCGGGAGGGCCTTATAACACCGGGGAGCTGTTTTTT	CSVSLAGGPYNTGELFF
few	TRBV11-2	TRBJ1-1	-	TGTGCCAGCAGTTCTACCACGTACCAAGAAGCTTTCTTT	CASSSTTYQEAFF
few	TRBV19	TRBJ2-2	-	TGTGCCAGTAGCTCCGGAGAAGTAGGCGGGGAGCTGTTTTTT	CASSSGEVGGELFF
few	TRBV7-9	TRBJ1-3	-	TGTGCCAGCAGCTACGGGACAGGAAACACCATATATTTT	CASSYGTGNTIYF
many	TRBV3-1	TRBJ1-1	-	TGTGCCAGCAGCCAAGCCTTATACACTGAAGCTTTCTTT	CASSQALYTEAFF
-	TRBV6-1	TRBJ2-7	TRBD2	TGTGCCAGCATTCTTGGACTAGCGGGTCCCTACGAGCAGTACTTC	CASILGLAGPYEQYF
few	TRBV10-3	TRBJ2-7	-	TGTGCCATCGGAGAGGGGCTGTACGAGCAGTACTTC	CAIGEGLYEQYF
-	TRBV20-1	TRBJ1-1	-	TGCAGTGCTAGAGAACCACGAGGGAACATGAACACTGAAGCTTTCTTT	CSAREPRGNMNTEAFF
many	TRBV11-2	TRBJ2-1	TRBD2	TGTGCCAGCAGCTTTGGGCTTAGCGGGAGGGCCTACAATGAGCAGTTCTTC	CASSFGLSGRAYNEQFF
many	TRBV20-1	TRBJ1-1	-	TGCAGTGTAGCGAGGGTGGGCACCGAAGCTTTCTTT	CSVARVGTEAFF
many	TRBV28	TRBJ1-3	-	TGTGCCAGCAGCTCCGGGACACCGATAACTTTTGGCTCTGGAAACACCATATATTTT	CASSSGTPITFGSGNTIYF
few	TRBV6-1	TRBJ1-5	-	TGTGCCAGCAGGCGGACAGCCCTAAGCAATCAGCCCCAGCATTTT	CASRRTALSNQPQHF
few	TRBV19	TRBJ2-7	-	TGTGCCAGTAGTATCACGGTTGCCTACGAGCAGTACTTC	CASSITVAYEQYF
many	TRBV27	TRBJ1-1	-	TGTGCCAGCAGTTTTCTGGGTTCCGAAGCTTTCTTT	CASSFLGSEAFF
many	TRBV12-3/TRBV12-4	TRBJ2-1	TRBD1	TGTGCCAGCAGTCCCCGGGACAGGGGGGTCAATGAGCAGTTCTTC	CASSPRDRGVNEQFF
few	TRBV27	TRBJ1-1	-	TGTGCCAGCAGTTTATCCTGGGGGATATCGAACACTGAAGCTTTCTTT	CASSLSWGISNTEAFF
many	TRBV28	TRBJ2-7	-	TGTGCCAGCAGTCTCCTAGGCGTCTACGAGCAGTACTTC	CASSLLGVYEQYF
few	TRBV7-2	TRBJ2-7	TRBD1	TGTGCCAGCAGCCAACTTCGACAGGGGGCCTCCGAGCGGTACTTC	CASSQLRQGASERYF
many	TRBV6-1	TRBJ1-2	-	TGTGCCAGCAGGGCCTCGGGGGAAGCATTTGGCTACACCTTC	CASRASGEAFGYTF
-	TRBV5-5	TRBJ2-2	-	TGTGCCAGCAGCTTTATTACTAGCTTGCCCGGGGAGCTGTTTTTT	CASSFITSLPGELFF
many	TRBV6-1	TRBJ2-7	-	TGTGCCAGCTTCGCTGGGGCCTACGAGCAGTACTTC	CASFAGAYEQYF
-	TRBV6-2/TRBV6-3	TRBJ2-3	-	TGTGCCAGCAGTGAACCGGGACTCAGCACAGATACGCGGTATTTT	CASSEPGLSTDTRYF
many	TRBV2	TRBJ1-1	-	TGTGCCAGCAGTGTAGTGTCTCAGAACACTGAAGCTTTCTTT	CASSVVSQNTEAFF